This T cell receptor beta chain was captured in a study of T cell repertoires in cytomegalovirus infection. TCRdb reprocessed the reads with MiXCR, giving one entry per CDR3 protein. The sample yields roughly 700,000 distinct CDR3 sequences, around 30% seen once. CDR1 is LNHDA and CDR2 is SQIVND in the germline V gene (reference sequence). The CDR3 contains 15 residues. The V segment lost 4 bases and the J segment 1 base; nucleotides outside the gene matches: 7. This clonotype has a count of ten or more. Its matching antigen is unknown. This chain uses TRBV19 with TRBJ2-7; 7 bases align to TRBD1. The receptor comes from a human donor in good health (CMV status not recorded). Some clones in this sample may be carry-over from other donors' samples. The sample consisted of cultured PBMCs, taken from culture after CMV antigen stimulation. DNA for the CDR3: TGTGCCAGTAGTAGGCGTACAGGGGTGTCCTACGAGCAGTACTTC. Residues: CASSRRTGVSYEQYF.